What follows is one T cell receptor beta chain and its context. Per the study methods: Using reference gene primer amplification, nucleated cell counts were estimated. This table comes from immunoSEQ multiplex PCR, and its TCRdb copy is limited to in-frame clones, with some not included. From that table come the V and J calls and clone size; the DNA was used to work out D and trimming. The sample holds approximately 300,000 clones, over 70% seen once. With 3 bases removed from V and 5 bases from J, the gap between germline ends came to 11 bases. Germline V CDR1 and CDR2: SGHRS, YFSETQ. CDR3 length: 13 amino acids. The sample is drawn from a study of blood T cell repertoires in COVID-19. Study-level background: Spain, Italy and the United States supplied samples that represented acute and convalescent COVID-19. PBMCs, B-cell-depleted T cells, or T cells provided the cDNA or gDNA that made up the material.

The chain couples TRBV5-1 to TRBJ1-2; D remains unclear. The sequence derives from a woman aged 50 to 60 with acute or convalescent COVID-19. Input material: peripheral blood. The chain's CDR3 is CASSSGSSYGYTF. The CDR3 DNA is TGCGCCAGCAGCTCCGGGAGCTCTTATGGCTACACCTTC.